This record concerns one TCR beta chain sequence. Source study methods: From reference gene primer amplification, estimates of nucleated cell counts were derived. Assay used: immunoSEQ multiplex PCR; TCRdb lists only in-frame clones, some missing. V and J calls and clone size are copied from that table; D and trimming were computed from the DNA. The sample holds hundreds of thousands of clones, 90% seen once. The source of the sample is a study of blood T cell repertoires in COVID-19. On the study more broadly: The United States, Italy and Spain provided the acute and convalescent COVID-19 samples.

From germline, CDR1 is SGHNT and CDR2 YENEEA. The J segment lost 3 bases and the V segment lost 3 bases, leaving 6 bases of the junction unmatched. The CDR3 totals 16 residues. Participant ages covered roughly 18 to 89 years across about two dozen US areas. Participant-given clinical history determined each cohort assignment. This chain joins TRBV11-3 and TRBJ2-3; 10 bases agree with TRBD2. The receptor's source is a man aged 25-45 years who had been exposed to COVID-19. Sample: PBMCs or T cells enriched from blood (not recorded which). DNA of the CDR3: TGTGCCAGCAGCTTTGGTAGCGGGGGGTTAACAGATACGCAGTATTTT. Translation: CASSFGSGGLTDTQYF. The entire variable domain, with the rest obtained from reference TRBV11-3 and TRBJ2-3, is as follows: EAGVVQSPRYKIIEKKQPVAFWCNPISGHNTLYWYLQNLGQGPELLIRYENEEAVDDSQLPKDRFSAERLKGVDSTLKIQPAELGDSAVYLCASSFGSGGLTDTQYFGPGTRLTVL.